This TCR beta chain is drawn from a study of blood T cell repertoires in COVID-19. CDR1 is SGHRS and CDR2 is YFSETQ in the germline V gene. The CDR3 totals 17 residues. V gave up 4 bases and J gave up 5 bases; unmatched junction bases: 13. The protocol was immunoSEQ multiplex PCR, while the TCRdb copy is restricted to in-frame clones and leaves out a portion. The sample lists around 280,000 clones, approximately 90% occurring once. Individuals drawn from 24 US areas were roughly 18 to 89 years old. Donors were grouped by their self-reported clinical history. The receptor was derived from a woman aged 40 to 49 who had recovered from COVID-19. This rearrangement joins TRBV5-1 to TRBJ1-5, with 9 bases identical to TRBD1. Material: PBMCs or T cells enriched from blood (not recorded which). The CDR3 spells CASSLGTGTGTDQPQHF. CDR3 nucleotides: TGCGCCAGCAGCCTCGGGACAGGGACGGGGACCGATCAGCCCCAGCATTTT.